This T cell receptor beta chain was obtained from a study of OX40 agonist ivuxolimab in advanced cancers. Study overall: Three individuals attained partial responses, comprising one hepatocellular carcinoma case and two cutaneous melanoma cases.

Using immunoSEQ multiplex PCR, the repertoire was profiled, and TCRdb retains in-frame clones only, with some absent. The table lists 67,000 or so clones, around 86% of them singletons, with approximately 2.5% in the top ten. With 9 bases removed from V and 8 bases from J, the gap between germline ends came to 17 bases. The CDR3 contains 14 residues. Germline V gene data show CDR1 as SGHTA and CDR2 as FQGTGA. With respect to this clone: What it recognizes is unknown.

General observations from the study: Expansion of clones was among the lowest in partial responders at 0.1-3.0 mg/kg.

Source: CD4+ or CD8+ T cells sorted from blood, taken in a trial of the OX40 agonist ivuxolimab. This TCR was recovered from an adult with an advanced solid tumor such as melanoma, head and neck, liver or kidney cancer. The V call is TRBV7-3, the J call TRBJ1-6, with D perhaps TRBD1 (6 bases). Written as DNA, the CDR3 is TGTGCCAGTTCGGGGGGCCACGGGGATTCACCCCTCCACTTT. This gives the protein CASSGGHGDSPLHF.